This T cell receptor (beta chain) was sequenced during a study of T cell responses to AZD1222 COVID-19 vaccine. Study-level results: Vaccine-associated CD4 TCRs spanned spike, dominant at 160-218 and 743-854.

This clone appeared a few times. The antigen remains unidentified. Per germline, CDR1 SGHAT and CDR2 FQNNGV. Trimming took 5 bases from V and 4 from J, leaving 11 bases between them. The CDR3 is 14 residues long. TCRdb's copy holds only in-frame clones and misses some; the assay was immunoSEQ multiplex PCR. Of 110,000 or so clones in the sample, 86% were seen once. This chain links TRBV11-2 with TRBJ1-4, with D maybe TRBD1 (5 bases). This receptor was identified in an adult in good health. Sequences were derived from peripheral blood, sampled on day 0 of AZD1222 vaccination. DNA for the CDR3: TGTGCCAGCAGCCCTGGGACGAGTAATGAAAAACTGTTTTTT. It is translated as CASSPGTSNEKLFF.